This is a list of T cell receptor beta chains from one sample in a study of identical twins. TCRdb called the 5' RACE reads again in MiXCR, with one record for every CDR3 protein. The sample consists of over 550,000 distinct CDR3 sequences, just over 7% of them appearing once. The sample was also reused in another study, on yellow fever vaccine responses in identical twins.

Sequenced input: PBMCs. The origin of the receptors is a woman aged 18-30 years in good health. Each CDR3 is given with its conserved first and last residue. Each record gives: CDR3 length, D gene, V gene, clone size, J gene, CDR3 protein, CDR3 DNA. The D gene is left open where the match is weak. Clone size is shown for a subset of rows, as once, few, many or a class of expanded clone.

len: 22
d_gene: -
v_gene: TRBV25-1
abundance: -
j_gene: TRBJ1-6
CDR3aa: CASSPSRSVGDGAASYNSPLHF
CDR3nt: TGTGCCAGCAGTCCCTCCCGATCCGTGGGAGATGGTGCAGCGTCCTATAATTCACCCCTCCACTTT

len: 16
d_gene: -
v_gene: TRBV5-1
abundance: many
j_gene: TRBJ2-2
CDR3aa: CASSNHRGSGTGELFF
CDR3nt: TGCGCCAGCAGCAACCATCGAGGGAGCGGCACCGGGGAGCTGTTTTTT

len: 14
d_gene: -
v_gene: TRBV12-3/TRBV12-4
abundance: -
j_gene: TRBJ1-4
CDR3aa: CASSLRDPTEKLFF
CDR3nt: TGTGCCAGCAGTTTAAGGGACCCCACTGAAAAACTGTTTTTT

len: 15
d_gene: TRBD2
v_gene: TRBV27
abundance: few
j_gene: TRBJ2-3
CDR3aa: CASSLAGGGQDTQYF
CDR3nt: TGTGCCAGCAGTTTAGCGGGAGGGGGTCAAGATACGCAGTATTTT

len: 15
d_gene: -
v_gene: TRBV12-3/TRBV12-4
abundance: many
j_gene: TRBJ2-1
CDR3aa: CASNSRGPAYNEQFF
CDR3nt: TGTGCCAGCAACTCCCGGGGACCAGCTTACAATGAGCAGTTCTTC

len: 13
d_gene: -
v_gene: TRBV7-3
abundance: -
j_gene: TRBJ1-5
CDR3aa: CASSLGPTQPQHF
CDR3nt: TGTGCCAGCAGCTTAGGTCCCACCCAGCCCCAGCATTTT

len: 12
d_gene: -
v_gene: TRBV7-3
abundance: many
j_gene: TRBJ2-1
CDR3aa: CASSLIGHEQFF
CDR3nt: TGTGCCAGCAGCTTAATTGGGCATGAGCAGTTCTTC

len: 15
d_gene: -
v_gene: TRBV27
abundance: many
j_gene: TRBJ2-3
CDR3aa: CASSWGSPRTDTQYF
CDR3nt: TGTGCCAGCAGTTGGGGGAGCCCACGCACAGATACGCAGTATTTT

len: 14
d_gene: -
v_gene: TRBV2
abundance: many
j_gene: TRBJ2-1
CDR3aa: CASSGIGRDNEQFF
CDR3nt: TGTGCCAGCAGTGGAATTGGACGGGACAATGAGCAGTTCTTC

len: 15
d_gene: TRBD1
v_gene: TRBV28
abundance: -
j_gene: TRBJ2-1
CDR3aa: CATFTGTGPYNEQFF
CDR3nt: TGTGCCACCTTTACCGGGACAGGGCCCTACAATGAGCAGTTCTTC

len: 16
d_gene: -
v_gene: TRBV12-3/TRBV12-4
abundance: -
j_gene: TRBJ2-2
CDR3aa: CASSLEGPSDHGELFF
CDR3nt: TGTGCCAGCAGTTTAGAGGGCCCGTCGGACCACGGGGAGCTGTTTTTT

len: 14
d_gene: -
v_gene: TRBV20-1
abundance: -
j_gene: TRBJ2-1
CDR3aa: CSARDLSSVNEQFF
CDR3nt: TGCAGTGCTAGAGATCTTTCTTCGGTCAATGAGCAGTTCTTC

len: 14
d_gene: TRBD2
v_gene: TRBV29-1
abundance: many
j_gene: TRBJ2-7
CDR3aa: CSVGSGRNTYEQYF
CDR3nt: TGCAGCGTTGGTAGCGGGAGGAACACCTACGAGCAGTACTTC

len: 14
d_gene: -
v_gene: TRBV12-3/TRBV12-4
abundance: few
j_gene: TRBJ2-5
CDR3aa: CASSSSWDEETQYF
CDR3nt: TGTGCCAGCAGTTCAAGCTGGGACGAAGAGACCCAGTACTTC